Listed below are T cell receptor beta chains from one sample, sequenced in a study of spatial heterogeneity in lung cancer. TCRdb processed the 5' RACE reads anew with MiXCR; each CDR3 protein has one entry. Here the sample spans about 6,900 distinct CDR3 sequences, around 3.8% being singletons. The sequencing used normal lung tissue next to the tumor, collected at surgery. These receptors all come from a female donor with early-stage non-small cell lung cancer. Both conserved end residues are part of each CDR3. Each record gives: J gene, D gene, clone size, V gene, CDR3 DNA, CDR3 protein. D genes are given only for firm matches. Size values are once, few and many counts, or a class for expanded clones, and some rows have none.

TRBJ1-1 - - TRBV3-1 TGTGCCAGCAGTGAAACAGGGTACACTGAAGCTTTCTTT CASSETGYTEAFF
TRBJ2-1 TRBD2 - TRBV3-1 TGTGCCAGCAGCCAAGAGGGTCGACCTAGCGGGTATTACAATGAGCAGTTCTTC CASSQEGRPSGYYNEQFF
TRBJ2-7 TRBD1 many TRBV2 TGTACCAGCAGTGGGGATGGACAGGGGGCCGAGCAGTACTTC CTSSGDGQGAEQYF
TRBJ2-3 TRBD2 many TRBV20-1 TGCAGTGCTAGTTATCCTAGCGGGGGGACCACAGATACGCAGTATTTT CSASYPSGGTTDTQYF
TRBJ2-1 - medium-sized TRBV4-3 TGCGCCAGCAGCCAAGAGCTATTGTTCTCTTCCTACAATGAGCAGTTCTTC CASSQELLFSSYNEQFF
TRBJ2-1 - large TRBV3-1 TGTGCCAGCAGCCAAGAGGGGGGAATTGGTACGGGGCACAATGAGCAGTTCTTC CASSQEGGIGTGHNEQFF
TRBJ1-2 - medium-sized TRBV12-3/TRBV12-4 TGTGCCAGCAGTTTAAACGACGGGGGCTACACCTTC CASSLNDGGYTF
TRBJ1-1 - few TRBV6-5 TGTGCCAGCAGTTACTCCGTACTCAGATCGAACACTGAAGCTTTCTTT CASSYSVLRSNTEAFF
TRBJ1-2 TRBD1 medium-sized TRBV28 TGTGCCAGCGGGACAGGGGGGCCTGGCTACACCTTC CASGTGGPGYTF
TRBJ1-3 - many TRBV9 TGTGCCAGCAGCGGGTCTTCAGCAGCCTCTGGAAACACCATATATTTT CASSGSSAASGNTIYF
TRBJ1-1 - many TRBV3-1 TGTGCCAGCAGCCAAGTGTCTGGGACTGAAGCTTTCTTT CASSQVSGTEAFF
TRBJ2-3 TRBD2 many TRBV30 TGTGCCTGGACCACCACCGGACTAGCGGCGCAGTATTTT CAWTTTGLAAQYF
TRBJ1-1 - many TRBV20-1 TGCAGTGCTAGAGATCTCAGGGGTTCTTGGGGTGAAGCTTTCTTT CSARDLRGSWGEAFF
TRBJ2-7 - many TRBV27 TGTGCCAGCAACGCTTACAGGGAGGGAAGGCAGTACTTC CASNAYREGRQYF
TRBJ2-7 - many TRBV5-6 TGTGCCAGCAGCGAGACAGGCTACTCCTACGAGCAGTACTTC CASSETGYSYEQYF
TRBJ2-5 TRBD2 many TRBV4-3 TGCGCCAGCAGCCAAGGATTAGCGGGGGTTGAGACCCAGTACTTC CASSQGLAGVETQYF
TRBJ2-7 TRBD1 many TRBV7-9 TGTGCCAGCAGGAGGACAGGATCCTACGAGCAGTACTTC CASRRTGSYEQYF
TRBJ2-3 TRBD1 hyperexpanded TRBV5-6 TGTGCCAGCAGCCCCCGGGACAGGGATCATACGCAGTATTTT CASSPRDRDHTQYF
TRBJ2-6 - many TRBV6-2/TRBV6-3 TGTGCCGTTAAGACAGGACAAACCTCTGGGGCCAACGTCCTGACTTTC CAVKTGQTSGANVLTF
TRBJ2-7 TRBD1 many TRBV6-5 TGTGCCAGCAGTCACAGAGGACAGGTTGGGTCCGCCGAGCAGTACTTC CASSHRGQVGSAEQYF
TRBJ2-7 - - TRBV5-1 TGCGCCAGCAGCCTGGACCTCAATGAGCAGTACTTC CASSLDLNEQYF
TRBJ2-1 TRBD2 many TRBV24-1 TGTGCCACCAGTGATCGACCCGGGACTAGCGGGGGGTTATACAATGAGCAGTTCTTC CATSDRPGTSGGLYNEQFF
TRBJ2-3 - many TRBV12-3/TRBV12-4 TGTGCCAGCAAATTCGGGCGGGGCAGAACAGATACGCAGTATTTT CASKFGRGRTDTQYF
TRBJ2-7 TRBD1 medium-sized TRBV2 TGTGCCAGCAGCCCACCATCGACAGGGTCCCACGAGCAGTACTTC CASSPPSTGSHEQYF
TRBJ1-5 - many TRBV3-1 TGTGCCAGCAGCCAAGAGGAATCGGGGCCCCAGCATTTT CASSQEESGPQHF
TRBJ2-5 TRBD2 medium-sized TRBV11-2 TGTGCCAGCAGGAGACTAGCGGGGGGCCTCCAAGAGACCCAGTACTTC CASRRLAGGLQETQYF
TRBJ2-2 TRBD1 many TRBV7-6 TGTGCCAGCAGCTTATACTCCAGGGGGACGAACACCGGGGAGCTGTTTTTT CASSLYSRGTNTGELFF
TRBJ2-5 TRBD2 many TRBV9 TGTGCCAGCAGTATGTCGAGCGGGGGGAGGGAGACCCAGTACTTC CASSMSSGGRETQYF
TRBJ2-7 - many TRBV7-6 TGTGCCAGCAGCCTGTTCACAGGCTACGAGCAGTACTTC CASSLFTGYEQYF
TRBJ2-7 TRBD2 many TRBV27 TGTGCCAGCAGTACACGGGGGACTAGCGGTTCCCCCTACGAGCAGTACTTC CASSTRGTSGSPYEQYF
TRBJ2-3 TRBD2 many TRBV20-1 TGCAGTGCTAGTACAGCGGGGGGCACAGATACGCAGTATTTT CSASTAGGTDTQYF
TRBJ1-1 - medium-sized TRBV5-4 TGTGCCAGCAGCTTGGTCGGGGAGGGGAACACTGAAGCTTTCTTT CASSLVGEGNTEAFF
TRBJ1-1 - medium-sized TRBV29-1 TGCAGCTCCATGACAGATTTGAACACTGAAGCTTTCTTT CSSMTDLNTEAFF
TRBJ1-6 - many TRBV12-3/TRBV12-4 TGTGCCAGCAGCCTCGGAGGCAAGCTCCCCCTCCACTTT CASSLGGKLPLHF
TRBJ2-7 - many TRBV6-6 TGTGCCAGCAGCAAGGACAGCAGCTACGAGCAGTACTTC CASSKDSSYEQYF
TRBJ2-7 - many TRBV7-2 TGTGCCAGCAGCTTAGAGGGCGGGGACACCTACGAGCAGTACTTC CASSLEGGDTYEQYF
TRBJ2-6 - many TRBV15 TGTGCCACCAGCAGAGATCTTCAGGGAATAGGATCTGGGGCCAACGTCCTGACTTTC CATSRDLQGIGSGANVLTF
TRBJ1-2 TRBD1 many TRBV3-1 TGTGCCAGCAGCCAGGCAGGGGGTGGCTACACCTTC CASSQAGGGYTF
TRBJ2-7 - many TRBV5-1 TGCGCCAGCAGCTTGAAGTTGACCTCGGGGGAGCAGTACTTC CASSLKLTSGEQYF
TRBJ1-5 TRBD1 many TRBV14 TGTGCCAGCAGCCCCGGGACAGGGTTCGGACAGCCCCAGCATTTT CASSPGTGFGQPQHF
TRBJ1-1 - many TRBV14 TGTGCCAGCAGCCCTACAGGGTTGGACGCTGAAGCTTTCTTT CASSPTGLDAEAFF
TRBJ1-2 TRBD1 - TRBV6-1 TGTGCCAGCAGTCCTCTTGCAGGGGGACAGGGAAACTATGGCTACACCTTC CASSPLAGGQGNYGYTF
TRBJ2-3 - many TRBV3-1 TGTGCCAGCAGCCAAGAAACGGTCCGGGGGCAGTATTTT CASSQETVRGQYF
TRBJ1-2 - many TRBV2 TGTGCCAGCAGTGAGGCCAGTTCTAACTATGGCTACACCTTC CASSEASSNYGYTF
TRBJ2-7 TRBD1 many TRBV28 TGTGCCAGCAGTCGGGAGACAGGGGTGATAGATACCTACGAGCAGTACTTC CASSRETGVIDTYEQYF
TRBJ2-3 - medium-sized TRBV4-3 TGCGCCAGCAGCCAAGATCTAGCAGTACATACGCAGTATTTT CASSQDLAVHTQYF
TRBJ2-3 - many TRBV11-2 TGTGCCAGCAGCTTAGAAATTATAGGCACGCAGTATTTT CASSLEIIGTQYF
TRBJ2-7 - many TRBV6-2/TRBV6-3 TGTGCCAGCAGAACCGGGACGCGGTTTTGGGACGAGCAGTACTTC CASRTGTRFWDEQYF
TRBJ2-1 TRBD2 many TRBV7-8 TGTGCCAGCAGCCCATACCCCCGACTAGCGGGGGCCCTGAACAATGAGCAGTTCTTC CASSPYPRLAGALNNEQFF
TRBJ2-5 - many TRBV7-8 TGTGCCAGCAGCTTAGGGTCCACCGGGGAGACCCAGTACTTC CASSLGSTGETQYF